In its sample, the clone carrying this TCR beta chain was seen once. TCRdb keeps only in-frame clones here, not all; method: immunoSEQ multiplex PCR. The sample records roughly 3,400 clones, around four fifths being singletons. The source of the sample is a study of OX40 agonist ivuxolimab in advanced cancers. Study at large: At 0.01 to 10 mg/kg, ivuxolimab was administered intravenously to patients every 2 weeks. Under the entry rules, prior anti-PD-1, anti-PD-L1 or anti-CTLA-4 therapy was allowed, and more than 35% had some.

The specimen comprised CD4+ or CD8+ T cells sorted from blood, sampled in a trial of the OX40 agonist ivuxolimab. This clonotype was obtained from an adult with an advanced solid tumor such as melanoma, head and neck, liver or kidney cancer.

The CDR3 protein is CASSIQLFGSPLHF. CDR3 DNA sequence: TGTGCCAGTAGTATACAACTCTTTGGGTCACCCCTCCACTTT. The rearrangement uses TRBV19 and TRBJ1-6, with unresolved D. The CDR3 is made up of 14 amino acids. Germline V gene data show CDR1 as LNHDA and CDR2 as SQIVND (reference sequence). The V and J ends lost 2 bases and 10 bases respectively, with 12 bases between them.